This T cell receptor (beta chain) stems from a study of blood T cell repertoires in COVID-19. Across the study: COVID-19 samples collected from the United States, Italy and Spain covered acute and convalescent phases. In each case, the material was cDNA or gDNA derived from T cells, B-cell-depleted T cells, or PBMCs.

Per the original data handling: Estimates of nucleated cell counts were drawn from the amplification of reference gene primers. The table came from immunoSEQ multiplex PCR; TCRdb's copy has only in-frame clones and leaves some out. For V, J and clone size, that table is used; D and trimming come from the DNA. The sample records over 130,000 clones, about 87% being singletons. The source of this sequence is a human donor in a cohort sampled during active COVID-19. Input material: peripheral blood.

CDR3 protein: CASSPVSGGAEYEQYF. Here the CDR3 DNA reads TGTGCCAGCAGCCCAGTGAGCGGGGGGGCCGAATACGAGCAGTACTTC. The V call is TRBV7-2, the J call TRBJ2-7; 10 bases map to TRBD2. The germline V gene has CDR1 SGHTA and CDR2 FQGNSA. This CDR3 is built from 16 residues. The V gene end was trimmed by 5 bases and the J gene end by 4 bases; junction bases not matched to a gene: 11.